The next 22 T cell receptor beta chains were all read from a single sample in a study of blood T cell repertoires in COVID-19 (dated by TCRdb to 2020 to 2022). The receptor library was made with the immunoSEQ multiplex PCR assay. In its TCRdb copy, this immuneACCESS table keeps in-frame sequences only and misses some clones. Where compared with another copy, unresolved V genes explain less than half of these, and the others have no known cause. A total of around 240,000 clones appear in this sample, around 87% of them only once. About 3.1% of the sample is held by the ten biggest clonotypes. The sequenced sample consisted of peripheral blood. The origin of the receptors is a woman aged 25 to 45 who had recovered from COVID-19.

The chain is built from TRBV5-4 and TRBJ2-7, with 10 bases aligning to TRBD1. V was pared by 5 bases and J by 2 bases, with 10 bases of the junction left unmatched. This CDR3 has 16 amino acids. Germline CDR1 reads SGHNT; CDR2 reads YYREEE (reference sequence). The CDR3 spells CASSSTGTGVTYEQYF. The DNA for the CDR3 is TGTGCCAGCAGTTCCACCGGGACAGGGGTAACCTACGAGCAGTACTTC. Combining the CDR3 with reference TRBV5-4 and TRBJ2-7 gives the whole variable domain ETGVTQSPTHLIKTRGQQVTLRCSSQSGHNTVSWYQQALGQGPQFIFQYYREEENGRGNFPPRFSGLQFPNYSSELNVNALELDDSALYLCASSSTGTGVTYEQYFGPGTRLTVT.

V usage is TRBV2 and J usage is TRBJ1-4; 9 nucleotides agree with TRBD1. This CDR3 spans 14 amino acids. In germline, CDR1 is SNHLY, CDR2 FYNNEI. Trimming took 5 bases from V and 8 from J; bases not matched to a gene: 6. The CDR3 DNA follows: TGTGCCAGCAGTTCGACAGGGGGACGGGAAAAACTGTTTTTT. Translating it yields CASSSTGGREKLFF.

J is TRBJ1-5 and V is TRBV20-1, with D possibly TRBD1 on 5 matching bases. Looked up from germline, CDR1 is DFQATT and CDR2 is SNEGSKA (reference sequence). The CDR3 is 14 amino acids. Trimming cost V 3 bases and J 2 bases, with 11 bases left between them. The CDR3 bases are TGCAGTGCTAGTGGCCAGGGCCGCAATCAGCCCCAGCATTTT. This gives the protein CSASGQGRNQPQHF.

V usage is TRBV9 and J usage is TRBJ1-1; D remains ambiguous. This CDR3 is 15 amino acids long. Trimming took 0 bases from V and 8 from J, leaving 17 bases between them. Germline assignment: CDR1 SGDLS and CDR2 YYNGEE. CDR3 loop: CASSVESARFSEAFF. The CDR3 nucleotides are TGTGCCAGCAGCGTAGAAAGCGCTCGGTTCTCAGAAGCTTTCTTT.

This chain links TRBV7-2 with TRBJ2-7; 7 bases align to TRBD1. V shed 5 bases, J shed 2 bases, and the junction held 9 bases outside the gene matches. This CDR3 spans 15 amino acids. Germline CDR1 SGHTA, CDR2 FQGNSA. CDR3 loop: CASSTRRDSPYEQYF. CDR3 DNA: TGTGCCAGCAGCACGCGCCGGGACAGCCCCTACGAGCAGTACTTC.

The V and J genes are TRBV6-5 and TRBJ2-1; the D gene is possibly TRBD1 (6 bases). From germline, CDR1 is MNHEY and CDR2 SVGAGI. The CDR3 length is 13 residues. V was shortened by 11 bases and J by 9 bases, with 20 bases between the two germline ends. The CDR3 DNA follows: TGTGCCTCGGGCGCAGGGACAAACCTTGAGCAGTTCTTC. Its protein is CASGAGTNLEQFF.

In DNA form, the CDR3 reads TGTGCCAGCAGCTTATCGGGGAGAGTGAACTATGGCTACACCTTC. Its translation: CASSLSGRVNYGYTF. This chain links TRBV7-9 with TRBJ1-2; D ambiguous. CDR1 SEHNR and CDR2 FQNEAQ come from the germline V gene (reference sequence). The CDR3 has 15 amino acids. Trimming removed 2 bases at V and 2 bases at J, with 12 bases between.

The rearrangement links TRBV5-1 to TRBJ2-7; 8 bases are shared with TRBD1. The junction had 6 bases not matched to a gene; V was cut back by 4 bases and J by 0 bases. The CDR3 consists of 15 residues. Germline-derived CDR1 and CDR2 are SGHRS and YFSETQ. As DNA, the CDR3 is TGCGCCAGCAGCACGCCGGGACAGGTCTCCTACGAGCAGTACTTC. Translating it yields CASSTPGQVSYEQYF.

The genes are TRBV5-1 and TRBJ1-1, with 7 bases identical to TRBD1. J lost 3 bases, V lost 0 bases, and 5 bases had no gene match. The CDR3 runs to 15 residues. The V gene's germline CDR1 is SGHRS and CDR2 YFSETQ. CDR3 sequence: CASSLVIGGDTEAFF. The CDR3 nucleotides read TGCGCCAGCAGCTTGGTAATAGGGGGCGACACTGAAGCTTTCTTT.

The rearrangement joins TRBV2 to TRBJ2-7, with 12 bases fitting TRBD2. Germline CDR1 reads SNHLY; CDR2 reads FYNNEI. V lost 8 bases and J lost 6; bases outside the gene matches: 17. The CDR3 sequence is 17 residues long. The CDR3 is CASGGLAGGKVGGEQYF. In nucleotides, the CDR3 is TGTGCCAGCGGTGGGCTAGCGGGGGGGAAGGTAGGTGGCGAGCAGTACTTC.

The rearrangement links TRBV19 to TRBJ2-3, with D possibly being TRBD2 (6 bases). This CDR3 spans 15 amino acids. V dropped 10 bases and J dropped 2 bases, with 19 bases sitting between them. Germline values: CDR1 LNHDA, CDR2 SQIVND (reference sequence). Here the CDR3 DNA reads TGTGCCACCCGGCATGGGGGGTTCTCCACAGATACGCAGTATTTT. Protein sequence: CATRHGGFSTDTQYF. Complete variable domain (other parts from reference TRBV19 and TRBJ2-3): DGGITQSPKYLFRKEGQNVTLSCEQNLNHDAMYWYRQDPGQGLRLIYYSQIVNDFQKGDIAEGYSVSREKKESFPLTVTSAQKNPTAFYLCATRHGGFSTDTQYFGPGTRLTVL.

The chain employs TRBV3-1 (or the pseudogene TRBV3-2) and TRBJ2-7, with 7 nucleotides matching TRBD2. J gave up 1 base and V 0 bases, and 9 bases lay outside the gene matches. The CDR3 is 17 residues long. The germline gives CDR1 LGHDT, CDR2 YNNKEL (reference sequence). Here the CDR3 DNA reads TGTGCCAGCAGCCAAGAAGTTCGCGGGGGACTATCCTACGAGCAGTACTTC. Its protein product is CASSQEVRGGLSYEQYF.

The gene calls are TRBV7-3 and TRBJ2-5, with TRBD2 as a possible D gene (7 bases). V lost 5 bases to trimming and J lost 2 bases, with 18 bases between them. The CDR3 has 16 residues. In germline, CDR1 is SGHTA, CDR2 FQGTGA. DNA for the CDR3: TGTGCCAGCAGCCTCAAAGGGGGGGCTGGGCAAGAGACCCAGTACTTC. The encoded protein is CASSLKGGAGQETQYF. The whole variable domain, filled in from reference TRBV7-3 and TRBJ2-5, reads GAGVSQTPSNKVTEKGKYVELRCDPISGHTALYWYRQSLGQGPEFLIYFQGTGAADDSGLPNDRFFAVRPEGSVSTLKIQRTERGDSAVYLCASSLKGGAGQETQYFGPGTRLLVL.

CDR3 DNA sequence: TGCGCCAGCAGCCAAGAGCGGGGGGGCCCCGGGGAGCTGTTTTTT. The encoded protein is CASSQERGGPGELFF. The V and J genes are TRBV4-3 and TRBJ2-2; 9 bases map to TRBD2. Germline assignment: CDR1 LGHNA and CDR2 YSLEER. With 0 bases clipped from V and 6 bases from J, the junction kept 2 bases outside the gene matches. CDR3 size: 15 residues.

The chain links TRBV10-1 to TRBJ2-3; no clear D. The length of the CDR3 is 15 residues. CDR1 and CDR2 (germline): WNHNN, SYGVQD (reference sequence). Trimming pared 5 bases from V and 5 bases from J, leaving 17 bases between. CDR3 DNA sequence: TGCGCCAGCAGTAGTGGGCTAACAGTCAGAGATACGCAGTATTTT. Translating it yields CASSSGLTVRDTQYF.

The rearrangement uses TRBV7-9 and TRBJ1-1; TRBD1 aligns across 8 bases. The CDR3 has 15 amino acids. Germline CDR1 is SEHNR and CDR2 is FQNEAQ (reference sequence). The ends lost 5 bases at V and 6 bases at J; junction bases unmatched: 11. The CDR3, as DNA: TGTGCCAGCAGCCTCCAGGGGGCTTATATACCTGAAGCTTTCTTT. It encodes CASSLQGAYIPEAFF.

The rearrangement joins TRBV5-1 to TRBJ2-3; the D is unclear. From germline, CDR1 is SGHRS and CDR2 YFSETQ. Trimming cost V 0 bases and J 2 bases, with 10 bases left between them. The CDR3 consists of 15 residues. CDR3 in amino acids: CASSLEDTLTDTQYF. The CDR3 DNA is TGCGCCAGCAGCTTGGAAGACACCCTCACAGATACGCAGTATTTT.

This clone was observed a single time. The V gene is TRBV20-1, the J gene TRBJ2-3; TRBD2 matches 10 bases. After removal of 3 bases from V and 2 bases from J, the junction contained 8 bases not matched to a gene. This CDR3 has 16 amino acids. Germline CDR1 is DFQATT and CDR2 is SNEGSKA (reference sequence). CDR3 sequence: CSASFLLAGVTDTQYF. CDR3 bases: TGCAGTGCTAGTTTCCTTCTAGCGGGGGTCACAGATACGCAGTATTTT.

The chain links TRBV6-5 to TRBJ2-2; 8 bases map to TRBD2. There are 16 residues in the CDR3. The germline V gene encodes CDR1 MNHEY and CDR2 SVGAGI. Trimming at V came to 3 bases and at J to 0 bases, leaving 3 bases not matched to a gene. CDR3 protein: CASSYRGGTNTGELFF. The CDR3 DNA reads as TGTGCCAGCAGTTATCGGGGGGGGACGAACACCGGGGAGCTGTTTTTT.

The CDR3 is CASRDYRGDTEAFF. The CDR3 nucleotides are TGTGCCAGTAGAGACTACAGGGGTGATACTGAAGCTTTCTTT. The gene calls are TRBV19 and TRBJ1-1; 7 bases match TRBD1. There are 14 residues in the CDR3. The germline gives CDR1 LNHDA, CDR2 SQIVND (reference sequence). Trimming took 6 bases from V and 5 from J; bases not matched to a gene: 9.

V usage is TRBV20-1 and J usage is TRBJ2-1; TRBD1 matches at 7 bases. V gave up 3 bases and J gave up 0 bases; unmatched junction bases: 5. The CDR3 is 15 residues long. The germline V gene encodes CDR1 DFQATT and CDR2 SNEGSKA (reference sequence). Here the CDR3 DNA reads TGCAGTGCTAGTGGGACAGCCGACTCCTACAATGAGCAGTTCTTC. Amino acid sequence: CSASGTADSYNEQFF.

V gene TRBV12-3 or TRBV12-4 combines with J gene TRBJ2-4; 7 bases are shared with TRBD2. The V gene end was trimmed by 3 bases and the J gene end by 4 bases; junction bases not matched to a gene: 0. This CDR3 spans 13 amino acids. Here the CDR3 reads CASSLRGKNIQYF. CDR3 nucleotides: TGTGCCAGCAGTTTGCGGGGGAAAAACATTCAGTACTTC.